These 30 T cell receptor beta chains were sequenced from one sample in a study of blood T cell repertoires in COVID-19. Profiling relied on immunoSEQ multiplex PCR, and the TCRdb table lists in-frame clones only, not all of them. The table has approximately 190,000 clones, 75% to 95% seen once. The material sequenced was peripheral blood. All receptors derive from a man in his forties or fifties with acute or convalescent COVID-19.

This clone was seen only a few times. The V gene is TRBV5-6, the J gene TRBJ1-3; D possibly corresponds to TRBD1 (5 bases). This CDR3 has 14 residues. V dropped 1 base and J dropped 8 bases, with 13 bases sitting between them. CDR1 and CDR2 from the germline V gene are SGHDT and YYEEEE. The CDR3 sequence: CASSLSVRVDTIYF. As DNA, the CDR3 is TGTGCCAGCAGCTTGTCGGTCAGGGTGGACACCATATATTTT.

This chain uses TRBV6-5 with TRBJ2-1; no definite D call. Trimming took off 1 base at V and 2 bases at J, with 9 bases between the two ends. CDR1 MNHEY and CDR2 SVGAGI come from the germline V gene. The length of the CDR3 is 15 residues. CDR3 sequence reads: CASSYWQKTYNEQFF. DNA of the CDR3: TGTGCCAGCAGTTACTGGCAGAAGACCTACAATGAGCAGTTCTTC.

This chain links TRBV5-1 with TRBJ2-7, with 10 bases identical to TRBD1. This CDR3 comprises 14 residues. The junction had 2 bases not matched to a gene; V was cut back by 0 bases and J by 5 bases. Germline CDR1 reads SGHRS; CDR2 reads YFSETQ. The CDR3 region has the DNA TGCGCCAGCAGCTTGGCGGGACAGGGGAACGAGCAGTACTTC. Translation: CASSLAGQGNEQYF. Drawing the rest from reference TRBV5-1 and TRBJ2-7, the complete variable domain is KAGVTQTPRYLIKTRGQQVTLSCSPISGHRSVSWYQQTPGQGLQFLFEYFSETQRNKGNFPGRFSGRQFSNSRSEMNVSTLELGDSALYLCASSLAGQGNEQYFGPGTRLTVT.

This chain links TRBV11-2 with TRBJ2-1; D gene ambiguous. The germline gives CDR1 SGHAT, CDR2 FQNNGV. The CDR3 covers 15 residues. Deletions cut 8 bases from V and 4 bases from J, with 18 bases between. The CDR3 sequence is CASDSGGGGYNEQFF. CDR3 sequence (DNA): TGTGCCAGCGACTCCGGCGGTGGCGGATACAATGAGCAGTTCTTC.

The rearrangement links TRBV2 to TRBJ1-6; D perhaps matches TRBD1 (6 bases). Trimming pared 0 bases from V and 7 bases from J, leaving 10 bases between. The CDR3 is 15 amino acids. Per the germline V gene, CDR1 is SNHLY and CDR2 is FYNNEI. The CDR3 loop reads CASSEAGGGNSPLHF. In DNA, the CDR3 is TGTGCCAGCAGTGAAGCAGGGGGAGGGAATTCACCCCTCCACTTT.

The CDR3: CASLGQGHQPQHF. The CDR3 coding sequence is TGTGCCAGCCTTGGACAGGGCCATCAGCCCCAGCATTTT. This chain joins TRBV6-5 and TRBJ1-5; 8 bases are shared with TRBD1. This CDR3 is 13 amino acids long. CDR1 is MNHEY and CDR2 is SVGAGI in the germline V gene. The ends lost 8 bases at V and 5 bases at J; junction bases unmatched: 5.

This sequence joins TRBV2 and TRBJ1-5; tentatively, D is TRBD1 (5 bases). CDR1 is SNHLY, CDR2 FYNNEI, per germline. The CDR3 length is 16 residues. The V gene lost 4 bases and the J gene lost 6 bases, with 19 bases spanning the gap. Here the CDR3 DNA reads TGTGCCAGCAGTGGGAGGAGGGGAGCGGTTGTTCAGCCCCAGCATTTT. It specifies CASSGRRGAVVQPQHF. Supplemented by reference TRBV2 and TRBJ1-5, the full variable domain reads EPEVTQTPSHQVTQMGQEVILRCVPISNHLYFYWYRQILGQKVEFLVSFYNNEISEKSEIFDDQFSVERPDGSNFTLKIRSTKLEDSAMYFCASSGRRGAVVQPQHFGDGTRLSIL.

The chain carries TRBV28 and TRBJ2-7, with D possibly matching TRBD1 (6 bases). The germline V and J ends were trimmed by 1 base and 0 bases, with 19 bases remaining between them. Germline V gives CDR1 MDHEN, CDR2 SYDVKM. This CDR3 contains 18 residues. CDR3 residues: CASSLSPATGWSSYEQYF. The CDR3 DNA sequence: TGTGCCAGCAGTTTATCCCCTGCGACAGGATGGAGCTCCTACGAGCAGTACTTC.

This chain connects TRBV19 to TRBJ1-3, with 7 bases fitting TRBD1. The trim removed 6 bases at V and 3 bases at J, leaving 2 bases unmatched. The CDR3 has 13 residues. The germline CDR1 and CDR2 sequences are LNHDA and SQIVND (reference sequence). The CDR3 DNA follows: TGTGCCAGTAGGCGACAGGGTGGAAACACCATATATTTT. Protein sequence: CASRRQGGNTIYF.

The rearrangement uses TRBV19 and TRBJ2-3, with a possible D match to TRBD2 (5 bases). V was shortened by 3 bases and J by 2 bases, with 12 bases between the two germline ends. This CDR3 is 15 amino acids long. In germline, CDR1 is LNHDA, CDR2 SQIVND (reference sequence). The chain's CDR3 is CASSIVSANTDTQYF. CDR3 coding DNA: TGTGCCAGTAGTATTGTTAGCGCAAACACAGATACGCAGTATTTT.

This chain links TRBV6-5 with TRBJ1-6; the D gene is possibly TRBD1 (5 bases). Trimming left V 5 bases short and J 8 bases short, with 10 bases between. The CDR3 is 13 amino acids. Germline lookup yields CDR1 MNHEY and CDR2 SVGAGI. In nucleotides, the CDR3 is TGTGCCAGCAGTAGGGACTTTGATTCACCCCTCCACTTT. This encodes CASSRDFDSPLHF.

The rearrangement joins TRBV15 to TRBJ2-7, with 8 bases aligning to TRBD2. The CDR3 sequence is 16 residues long. V gave up 1 base and J gave up 4 bases; unmatched junction bases: 9. The germline V gene has CDR1 LNHNV and CDR2 YYDKDF (reference sequence). The chain's CDR3 is CATSRGNGRAAYEQYF. DNA for the CDR3: TGTGCCACCAGCAGAGGGAACGGGAGGGCCGCATACGAGCAGTACTTC.

In its sample, this clone was seen a few times. This chain connects TRBV16 to TRBJ1-2; a weak D match, TRBD1 (6 bases). Germline V CDR1 and CDR2: KGHSY, FQNENV. V was shortened by 2 bases and J by 6 bases, with 13 bases between the two germline ends. The CDR3 has 14 residues. DNA of the CDR3: TGTGCCAGCAGCCAACAGGGGACCATTGATGGCTACACCTTC. Its protein product is CASSQQGTIDGYTF.

This sequence joins TRBV30 and TRBJ1-2; TRBD1 matches at 9 bases. The CDR3 runs to 13 residues. The germline gives CDR1 GTSNPN, CDR2 SVGIG (reference sequence). V trimming: 2 bases; J trimming: 7 bases; junction bases outside the gene matches: 5. CDR3 nucleotide sequence: TGTGCCTGGAGTTTTGGGACAGGGTTTGGCTACACCTTC. Translated, it gives CAWSFGTGFGYTF.

The rearrangement joins TRBV6-1 to TRBJ2-1; no reliable D call. The CDR3 loop spans 14 amino acids. Trimming took 1 base from V and 10 from J, leaving 14 bases between them. Germline CDR1 and CDR2: MNHNS and SASEGT. The CDR3, as DNA: TGTGCCAGCAGTGAAGGGGTAGCCGGAAGGGAGCAGTTCTTC. It is translated as CASSEGVAGREQFF.

J is TRBJ2-2 and V is TRBV3-1 (or the pseudogene TRBV3-2), with D possibly matching TRBD1 (6 bases). The CDR3 totals 15 residues. Per germline, CDR1 LGHDT and CDR2 YNNKEL (reference sequence). V dropped 1 base and J dropped 3 bases, with 9 bases sitting between them. Written as DNA, the CDR3 is TGTGCCAGCAGCCAAGGGGACACTTACACCGGGGAGCTGTTTTTT. Translated: CASSQGDTYTGELFF.

V gene TRBV11-2 combines with J gene TRBJ1-6, with 7 bases aligning to TRBD1. The CDR3 covers 17 residues. The V gene's germline CDR1 is SGHAT and CDR2 FQNNGV. V lost 0 bases and J lost 2; bases outside the gene matches: 4. CDR3 protein: CASSLDGTATYNSPLHF. The CDR3 DNA reads as TGTGCCAGCAGCTTAGATGGGACAGCCACCTATAATTCACCCCTCCACTTT.

This chain uses TRBV19 with TRBJ1-6; D not certain. V gave up 5 bases and J gave up 5 bases, with 10 bases separating them. Germline lookup yields CDR1 LNHDA and CDR2 SQIVND (reference sequence). This CDR3 has 14 residues. CDR3 sequence (DNA): TGTGCCAGTAGTCAACAGCTGAATAATTCACCCCTCCACTTT. The encoded protein is CASSQQLNNSPLHF. The full variable domain, rest sourced from reference TRBV19 and TRBJ1-6, is DGGITQSPKYLFRKEGQNVTLSCEQNLNHDAMYWYRQDPGQGLRLIYYSQIVNDFQKGDIAEGYSVSREKKESFPLTVTSAQKNPTAFYLCASSQQLNNSPLHFGNGTRLTVT.

The genes are TRBV9 and TRBJ1-2; 7 bases are shared with TRBD1. With 0 bases clipped from V and 3 bases from J, the junction kept 14 bases outside the gene matches. CDR1 is SGDLS, CDR2 YYNGEE, per germline. The CDR3 has 18 amino acids. The DNA for the CDR3 is TGTGCCAGCAGCGTAGCCCTAGGGACAGCGGGGGGCCACTATGGCTACACCTTC. Residues: CASSVALGTAGGHYGYTF.

The rearrangement uses TRBV6-4 and TRBJ2-7, with 8 bases fitting TRBD1. The ends lost 7 bases at V and 3 bases at J; junction bases unmatched: 14. CDR1 MRHNA and CDR2 SNTAGT come from the germline V gene. This CDR3 comprises 16 residues. CDR3 sequence: CASTTGTGPKFYEQYF. CDR3 in DNA: TGTGCCAGCACCACGGGGACAGGACCGAAGTTCTACGAGCAGTACTTC.

The chain uses TRBV2 and TRBJ2-1; D might be TRBD2 (5 bases). V lost 5 bases to trimming and J lost 5 bases, with 10 bases between them. CDR1 is SNHLY, CDR2 FYNNEI, per germline. The CDR3 runs 13 residues. The CDR3 sequence: CASSLRGDNEQFF. The DNA for the CDR3 is TGTGCCAGCAGTCTACGGGGAGACAATGAGCAGTTCTTC. Using reference TRBV2 and TRBJ2-1 for the parts outside the CDR3, the full variable domain is EPEVTQTPSHQVTQMGQEVILRCVPISNHLYFYWYRQILGQKVEFLVSFYNNEISEKSEIFDDQFSVERPDGSNFTLKIRSTKLEDSAMYFCASSLRGDNEQFFGPGTRLTVL.

This sequence joins TRBV27 and TRBJ2-7; TRBD1 matches at 9 bases. This CDR3 has 12 residues. Germline V gene sequence: CDR1 MNHEY, CDR2 SMNVEV (reference sequence). The junction had 3 bases not matched to a gene; V was cut back by 5 bases and J by 7 bases. The CDR3 sequence is CASSHDRGEQYF. The DNA for the CDR3 is TGTGCCAGCAGTCACGACAGGGGGGAGCAGTACTTC.

The chain carries TRBV28 and TRBJ1-2; TRBD1 agrees at 7 bases. The CDR3 is 13 residues long. Trimming removed 5 bases from V and 3 bases from J; junction bases left unmatched: 3. The germline CDR1 and CDR2 sequences are MDHEN and SYDVKM. Here the CDR3 reads CASSTGQDYGYTF. In DNA, the CDR3 is TGTGCCAGCAGTACTGGACAGGACTATGGCTACACCTTC.

The chain is built from TRBV7-9 and TRBJ1-2; D gene ambiguous. From germline, CDR1 is SEHNR and CDR2 FQNEAQ (reference sequence). The V end was cut by 5 bases, the J end by 5 bases, with 12 bases between. The CDR3 loop spans 13 amino acids. CDR3 amino acids: CASSETASYGYTF. The CDR3 region has the DNA TGTGCCAGCAGCGAAACAGCTTCATATGGCTACACCTTC.

This chain uses TRBV28 with TRBJ1-2; 7 nucleotides line up with TRBD1. Trimming at V came to 4 bases and at J to 8 bases, leaving 13 bases not matched to a gene. This CDR3 region has 15 residues. Germline V gives CDR1 MDHEN, CDR2 SYDVKM. In DNA, the CDR3 is TGTGCCAGCAGTTCCCGATGGGACAGTTTAGTGGGCTACACCTTC. Protein: CASSSRWDSLVGYTF.

The V gene is TRBV28, the J gene TRBJ2-6, with 7 bases matching TRBD2. The V gene end was trimmed by 7 bases and the J gene end by 0 bases; junction bases not matched to a gene: 15. The CDR3 contains 19 residues. From germline, CDR1 is MDHEN and CDR2 SYDVKM. The CDR3 coding sequence is TGTGCCAGCACCAATGGGGGGGAGTACGACCTCTCTGGGGCCAACGTCCTGACTTTC. Translation: CASTNGGEYDLSGANVLTF.

This clone appeared a single time. V gene TRBV7-3 combines with J gene TRBJ1-6; 9 bases align to TRBD1. Germline V gives CDR1 SGHTA, CDR2 FQGTGA. V shed 5 bases, J shed 14 bases, and the junction held 10 bases outside the gene matches. CDR3 length: 14 amino acids. The CDR3 DNA reads as TGTGCCAGCAGCCGAGGGACAGGGAGTTGGACCCTCCACTTT. Translation: CASSRGTGSWTLHF.

V and J are TRBV19 and TRBJ2-2; D unclear. The CDR3 totals 14 residues. The V end lost 1 base, the J end lost 1 base, and 4 bases lay between the germline ends. Germline-derived CDR1 and CDR2 are LNHDA and SQIVND (reference sequence). For the CDR3, the DNA is TGTGCCAGTAGTATAGCCGGGAACACCGGGGAGCTGTTTTTT. Protein product: CASSIAGNTGELFF.

The chain uses TRBV19 and TRBJ1-2; perhaps TRBD1 as D (5 bases). The V gene's germline CDR1 is LNHDA and CDR2 SQIVND (reference sequence). V lost 6 bases, J lost 4 bases, and 12 bases lay in between. The CDR3 is 13 residues long. The CDR3 nucleotides read TGTGCCAGTAGATACAGGTTGGCCTATGGCTACACCTTC. Its translation is CASRYRLAYGYTF.

This chain links TRBV6-5 with TRBJ2-7; tentative D call: TRBD2 (7 bases). V lost 7 bases to trimming and J lost 4 bases, with 14 bases between them. This CDR3 comprises 13 residues. Germline V gene data show CDR1 as MNHEY and CDR2 as SVGAGI. CDR3 loop: CASMTAGTYEQYV. The CDR3 DNA follows: TGTGCCAGCATGACAGCGGGGACATACGAGCAGTACGTC.